The source of this T cell receptor beta chain is a study of T cell responses to AZD1222 COVID-19 vaccine. Broader study findings: Every sample of the repertoires postdated the peak T cell response. Along spike, vaccine-associated CD4 TCRs were found throughout, with dominance at 160-218 and 743-854.

The repertoire was sequenced with immunoSEQ multiplex PCR; TCRdb's copy has only in-frame clones and lacks some. The data hold about 140,000 clones, with roughly 90% observed a single time. The CDR3 is 15 amino acids. CDR1 and CDR2 (germline): SGHVS, FQNEAQ. Trimming removed 5 bases at V and 7 bases at J, with 20 bases between. Details on this clone: Its antigen is undetermined.

The chain joins TRBV7-8 to TRBJ1-1; D is unresolved. Source: peripheral blood, taken on day 0 of AZD1222 vaccination. This clonotype originated in an adult in good health. DNA of the CDR3: TGTGCCAGCAGCCTACATGACCGTTTTCGGAGTGAAGCTTTCTTT. Residues: CASSLHDRFRSEAFF.